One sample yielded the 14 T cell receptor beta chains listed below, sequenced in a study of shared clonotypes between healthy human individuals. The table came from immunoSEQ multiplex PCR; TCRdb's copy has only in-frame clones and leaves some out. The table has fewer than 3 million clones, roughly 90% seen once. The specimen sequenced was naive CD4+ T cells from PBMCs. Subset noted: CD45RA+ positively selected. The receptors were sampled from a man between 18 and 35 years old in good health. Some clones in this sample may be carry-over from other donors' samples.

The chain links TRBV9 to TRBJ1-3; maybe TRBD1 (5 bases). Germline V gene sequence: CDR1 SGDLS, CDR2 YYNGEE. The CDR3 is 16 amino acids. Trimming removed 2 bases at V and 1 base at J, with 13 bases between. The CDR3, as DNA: TGTGCCAGCAGCGTCAGTCAGGGAGCGTCTGGAAACACCATATATTTT. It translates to CASSVSQGASGNTIYF.

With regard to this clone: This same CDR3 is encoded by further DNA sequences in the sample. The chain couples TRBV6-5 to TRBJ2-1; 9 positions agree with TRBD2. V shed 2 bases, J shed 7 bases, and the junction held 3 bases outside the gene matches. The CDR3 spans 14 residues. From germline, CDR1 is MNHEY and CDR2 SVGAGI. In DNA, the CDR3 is TGTGCCAGCAGTTACAGCGGGAGGAATAATGAGCAGTTCTTC. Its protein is CASSYSGRNNEQFF.

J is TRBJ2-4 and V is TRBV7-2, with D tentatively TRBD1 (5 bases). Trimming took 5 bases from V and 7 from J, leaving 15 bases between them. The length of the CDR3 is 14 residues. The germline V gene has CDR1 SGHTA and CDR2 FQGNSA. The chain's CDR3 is CASSRAQGGNIQYF. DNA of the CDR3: TGTGCCAGCAGCCGGGCGCAGGGTGGCAACATTCAGTACTTC.

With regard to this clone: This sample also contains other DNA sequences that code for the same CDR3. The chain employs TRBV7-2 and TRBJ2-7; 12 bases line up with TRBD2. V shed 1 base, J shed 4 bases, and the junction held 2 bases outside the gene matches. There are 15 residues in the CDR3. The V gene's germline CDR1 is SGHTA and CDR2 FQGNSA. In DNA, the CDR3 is TGTGCCAGCAGCTTAGTTCTAGCGGGAGGGTACGAGCAGTACTTC. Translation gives CASSLVLAGGYEQYF.

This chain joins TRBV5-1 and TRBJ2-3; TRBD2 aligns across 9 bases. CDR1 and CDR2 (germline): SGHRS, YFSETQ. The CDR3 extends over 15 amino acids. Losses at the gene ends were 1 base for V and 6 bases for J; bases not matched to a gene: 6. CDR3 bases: TGCGCCAGCAGCTTGATCCAGCGGGAGGTCGATACGCAGTATTTT. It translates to CASSLIQREVDTQYF.

This CDR3 reads CASSQDRVAEQFF. The CDR3 DNA reads as TGCGCCAGCAGCCAAGATCGAGTGGCTGAGCAGTTCTTC. The chain couples TRBV4-1 to TRBJ2-1, with no clear D. Germline lookup yields CDR1 MGHRA and CDR2 YSYEKL. The CDR3 loop spans 13 amino acids. Trimming shortened V by 0 bases and J by 9 bases, and 9 bases separated the two germline ends.

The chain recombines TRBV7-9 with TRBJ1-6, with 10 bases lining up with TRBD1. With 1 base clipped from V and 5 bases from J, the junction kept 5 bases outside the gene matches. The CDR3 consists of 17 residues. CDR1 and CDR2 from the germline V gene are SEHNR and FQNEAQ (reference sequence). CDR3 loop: CASSLGWGTGDNSPLHF. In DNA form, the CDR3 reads TGTGCCAGCAGCTTAGGCTGGGGGACAGGGGATAATTCACCCCTCCACTTT.

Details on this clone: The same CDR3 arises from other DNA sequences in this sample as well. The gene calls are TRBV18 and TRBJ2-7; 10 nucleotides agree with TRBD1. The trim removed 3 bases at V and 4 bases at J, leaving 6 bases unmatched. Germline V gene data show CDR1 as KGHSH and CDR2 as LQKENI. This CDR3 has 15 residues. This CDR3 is CASSPRQGAAYEQYF. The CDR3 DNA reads TGTGCCAGCTCACCTCGACAGGGGGCTGCATACGAGCAGTACTTC.

The CDR3 bases are TGTGCCAGTAGTCTCCTGGGCAGAGCTAACTATGGCTACACCTTC. Its protein product is CASSLLGRANYGYTF. The V call is TRBV19, the J call TRBJ1-2, with D unresolved. CDR1 LNHDA and CDR2 SQIVND come from the germline V gene (reference sequence). The CDR3 is 15 residues long. V lost 5 bases, J lost 0 bases, and 13 bases lay in between. Variable domain in full (rest from reference TRBV19 and TRBJ1-2): DGGITQSPKYLFRKEGQNVTLSCEQNLNHDAMYWYRQDPGQGLRLIYYSQIVNDFQKGDIAEGYSVSREKKESFPLTVTSAQKNPTAFYLCASSLLGRANYGYTFGSGTRLTVV.

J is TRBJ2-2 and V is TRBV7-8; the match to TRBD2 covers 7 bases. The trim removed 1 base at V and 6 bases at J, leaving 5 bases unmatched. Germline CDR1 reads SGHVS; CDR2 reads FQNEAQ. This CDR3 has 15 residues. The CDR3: CASSLVGLVAGELFF. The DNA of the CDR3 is TGTGCCAGCAGCTTAGTAGGACTAGTGGCCGGGGAGCTGTTTTTT.

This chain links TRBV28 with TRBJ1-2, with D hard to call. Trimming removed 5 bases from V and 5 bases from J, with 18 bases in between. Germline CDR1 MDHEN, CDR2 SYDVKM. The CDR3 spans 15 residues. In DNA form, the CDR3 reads TGTGCCAGCAGTCTTAGCAGTGGGAGGGTATATGGCTACACCTTC. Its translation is CASSLSSGRVYGYTF.

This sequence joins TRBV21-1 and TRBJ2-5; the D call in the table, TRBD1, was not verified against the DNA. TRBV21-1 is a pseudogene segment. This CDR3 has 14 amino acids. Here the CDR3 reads CASTQGQGQQTQYF. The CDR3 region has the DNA TGTGCCAGCACCCAGGGACAGGGCCAACAGACCCAGTACTTC.

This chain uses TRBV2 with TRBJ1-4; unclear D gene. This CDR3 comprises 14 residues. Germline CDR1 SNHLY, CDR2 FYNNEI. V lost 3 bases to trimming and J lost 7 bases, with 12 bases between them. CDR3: CASSDRVPGEKLFF. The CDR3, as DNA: TGTGCCAGCAGTGATCGGGTCCCAGGTGAAAAACTGTTTTTT. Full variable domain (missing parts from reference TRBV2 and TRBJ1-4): EPEVTQTPSHQVTQMGQEVILRCVPISNHLYFYWYRQILGQKVEFLVSFYNNEISEKSEIFDDQFSVERPDGSNFTLKIRSTKLEDSAMYFCASSDRVPGEKLFFGSGTQLSVL.

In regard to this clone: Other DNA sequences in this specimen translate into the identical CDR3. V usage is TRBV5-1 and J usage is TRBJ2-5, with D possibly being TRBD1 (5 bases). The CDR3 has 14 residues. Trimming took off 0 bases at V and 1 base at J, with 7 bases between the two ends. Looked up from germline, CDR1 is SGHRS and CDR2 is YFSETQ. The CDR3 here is CASSLGQIQETQYF. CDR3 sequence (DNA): TGCGCCAGCAGCTTGGGACAGATCCAAGAGACCCAGTACTTC.